This T cell receptor beta chain emerged from a study of T cells after somatic rescue of genetic block. The table came from immunoSEQ multiplex PCR; TCRdb's copy has only in-frame clones and leaves some out. Among about 15,000 clones listed, around 70% were seen once. This clone was seen a few times. V was pared by 2 bases and J by 3 bases, with 20 bases between. The length of the CDR3 is 18 residues. CDR1 SGHRS and CDR2 YFSETQ come from the germline V gene. Material for sequencing was peripheral blood mononuclear cells (PBMCs). This receptor was identified in a young man. The rearrangement links TRBV5-1 to TRBJ1-4; possible D gene TRBD1, 6 bases. This CDR3 reads CASSFGLQGTGANEKLFF. The CDR3 nucleotides are TGCGCCAGCAGCTTTGGCCTGCAGGGGACCGGAGCTAATGAAAAACTGTTTTTT.